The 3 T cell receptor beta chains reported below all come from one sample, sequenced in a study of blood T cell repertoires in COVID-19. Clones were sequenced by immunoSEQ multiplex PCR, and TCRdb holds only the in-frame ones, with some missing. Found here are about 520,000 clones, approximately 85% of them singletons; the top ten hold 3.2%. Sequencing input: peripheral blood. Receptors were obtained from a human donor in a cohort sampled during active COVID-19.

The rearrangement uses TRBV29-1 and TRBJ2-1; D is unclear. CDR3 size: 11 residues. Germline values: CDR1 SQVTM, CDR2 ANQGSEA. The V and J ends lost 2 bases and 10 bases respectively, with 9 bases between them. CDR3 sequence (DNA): TGCAGCGTTGAACGGTCGTTGGAGCAGTTCTTC. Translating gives CSVERSLEQFF.

The CDR3 is CAISESRDRGYNEQFF. The CDR3 DNA reads TGTGCCATCAGTGAGTCTAGGGACAGGGGATACAATGAGCAGTTCTTC. The chain recombines TRBV10-3 with TRBJ2-1; 10 bases agree with TRBD1. From germline, CDR1 is ENHRY and CDR2 SYGVKD. J gave up 4 bases and V 0 bases, and 3 bases lay outside the gene matches. The CDR3 is made up of 16 amino acids.

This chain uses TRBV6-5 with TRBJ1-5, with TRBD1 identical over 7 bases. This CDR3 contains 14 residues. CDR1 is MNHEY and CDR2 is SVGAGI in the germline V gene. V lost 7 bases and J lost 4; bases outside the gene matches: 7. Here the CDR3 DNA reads TGTGCCAGCACCGTCCAGGGGGGAAATCAGCCCCAGCATTTT. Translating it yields CASTVQGGNQPQHF.